This T cell receptor (beta chain) derives from a study of blood T cell repertoires in COVID-19. As processed by the authors: Amplification with reference gene primers provided the estimates of nucleated cell counts. The assay was immunoSEQ multiplex PCR, and TCRdb's table has in-frame clones only and misses some. The V and J calls and clone size come from that table; D and trimming were worked out from the DNA. The top ten clones hold 0.99% of a sample with roughly 180,000 clones, approximately 90% of them seen once. From germline, CDR1 is SGHTA and CDR2 FQGNSA. CDR3 length: 14 amino acids. V lost 2 bases and J 2 bases, leaving 10 bases between the germline ends.

Sequencing was performed on peripheral blood. The V and J genes are TRBV7-2 and TRBJ2-7; no firm D call. The origin of this receptor is a man aged 18 to 29 with acute or convalescent COVID-19. This CDR3 is CASSLLGRTYEQYF. The CDR3 DNA is TGTGCCAGCAGCTTACTTGGCAGAACCTACGAGCAGTACTTC.